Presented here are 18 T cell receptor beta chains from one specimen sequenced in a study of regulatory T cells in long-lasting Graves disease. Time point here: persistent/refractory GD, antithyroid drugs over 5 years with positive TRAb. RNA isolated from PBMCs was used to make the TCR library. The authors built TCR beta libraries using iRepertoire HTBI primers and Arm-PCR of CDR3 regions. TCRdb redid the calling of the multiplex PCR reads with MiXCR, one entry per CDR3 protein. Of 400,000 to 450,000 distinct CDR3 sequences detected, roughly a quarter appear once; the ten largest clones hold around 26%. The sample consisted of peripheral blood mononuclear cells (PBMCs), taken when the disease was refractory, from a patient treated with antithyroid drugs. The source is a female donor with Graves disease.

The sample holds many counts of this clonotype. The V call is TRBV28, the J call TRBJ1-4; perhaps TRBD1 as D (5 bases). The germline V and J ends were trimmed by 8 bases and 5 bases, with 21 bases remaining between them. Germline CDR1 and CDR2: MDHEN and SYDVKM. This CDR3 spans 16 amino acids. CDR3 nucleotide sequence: TGTGCCAGCGGAGGGACTGCCTCCTTCTTGAATGAAAAACTGTTTTTT. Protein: CASGGTASFLNEKLFF.

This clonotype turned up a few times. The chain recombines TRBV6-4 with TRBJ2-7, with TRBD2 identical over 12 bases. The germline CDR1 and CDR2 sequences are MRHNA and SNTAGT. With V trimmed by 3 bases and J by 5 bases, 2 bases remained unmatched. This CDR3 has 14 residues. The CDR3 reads CASSERLAGDEQYF. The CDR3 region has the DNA TGTGCCAGCAGTGAGAGACTAGCGGGAGACGAGCAGTACTTC.

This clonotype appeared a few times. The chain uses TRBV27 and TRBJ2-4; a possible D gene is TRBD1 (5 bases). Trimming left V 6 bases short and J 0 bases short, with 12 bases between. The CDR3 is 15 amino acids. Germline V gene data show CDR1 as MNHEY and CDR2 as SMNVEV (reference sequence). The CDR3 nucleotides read TGTGCCAGCAGGGCGCAGGGAACAGCCAAAAACATTCAGTACTTC. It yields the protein CASRAQGTAKNIQYF.

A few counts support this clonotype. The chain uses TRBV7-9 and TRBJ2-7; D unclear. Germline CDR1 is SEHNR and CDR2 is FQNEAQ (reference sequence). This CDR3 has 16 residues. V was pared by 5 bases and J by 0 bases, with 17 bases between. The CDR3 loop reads CASSTTSRSSSYEQYF. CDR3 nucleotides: TGTGCCAGCAGCACCACGAGCAGGAGCAGCTCCTACGAGCAGTACTTC. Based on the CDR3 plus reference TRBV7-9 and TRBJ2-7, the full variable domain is DTGVSQNPRHKITKRGQNVTFRCDPISEHNRLYWYRQTLGQGPEFLTYFQNEAQLEKSRLLSDRFSAERPKGSFSTLEIQRTEQGDSAMYLCASSTTSRSSSYEQYFGPGTRLTVT.

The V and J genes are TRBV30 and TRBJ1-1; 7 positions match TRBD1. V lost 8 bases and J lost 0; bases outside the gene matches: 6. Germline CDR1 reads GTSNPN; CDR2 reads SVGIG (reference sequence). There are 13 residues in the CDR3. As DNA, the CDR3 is TGTGCCAGCAAACAGGGGCTGAACACTGAAGCTTTCTTT. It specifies CASKQGLNTEAFF. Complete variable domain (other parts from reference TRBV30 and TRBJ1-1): SQTIHQWPATLVQPVGSPLSLECTVEGTSNPNLYWYRQAAGRGLQLLFYSVGIGQISSEVPQNLSASRPQDRQFILSSKKLLLSDSGFYLCASKQGLNTEAFFGQGTRLTVV.

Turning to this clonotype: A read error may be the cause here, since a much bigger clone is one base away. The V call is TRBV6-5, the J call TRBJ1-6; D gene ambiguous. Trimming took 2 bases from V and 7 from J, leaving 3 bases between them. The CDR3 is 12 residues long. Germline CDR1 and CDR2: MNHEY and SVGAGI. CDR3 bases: TGTGCCAGCAGTTACCCAAATTCACCCCTCCACTTT. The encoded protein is CASSYPNSPLHF.

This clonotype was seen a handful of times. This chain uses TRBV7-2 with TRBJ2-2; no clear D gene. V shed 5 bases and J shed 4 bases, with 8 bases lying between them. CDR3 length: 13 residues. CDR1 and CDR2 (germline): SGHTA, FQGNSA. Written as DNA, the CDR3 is TGTGCCAGCAGCGGGATGGGCACCGGGGAGCTGTTTTTT. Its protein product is CASSGMGTGELFF.

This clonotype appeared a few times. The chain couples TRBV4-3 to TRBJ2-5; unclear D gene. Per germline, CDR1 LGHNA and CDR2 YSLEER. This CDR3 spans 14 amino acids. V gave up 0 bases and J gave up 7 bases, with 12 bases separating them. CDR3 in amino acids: CASSQDRAVGTQYF. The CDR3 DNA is TGCGCCAGCAGCCAAGATCGGGCAGTAGGGACCCAGTACTTC.

The CDR3 protein is CASSQDTAGSEQYF. The CDR3 DNA reads TGCGCCAGCAGCCAAGATACGGCAGGGTCCGAGCAGTACTTC. The chain combines TRBV4-3 with TRBJ2-7; the D gene is possibly TRBD1 (5 bases). Germline V gives CDR1 LGHNA, CDR2 YSLEER. The CDR3 runs 14 residues. The germline V and J ends were trimmed by 0 bases and 6 bases, with 12 bases remaining between them.

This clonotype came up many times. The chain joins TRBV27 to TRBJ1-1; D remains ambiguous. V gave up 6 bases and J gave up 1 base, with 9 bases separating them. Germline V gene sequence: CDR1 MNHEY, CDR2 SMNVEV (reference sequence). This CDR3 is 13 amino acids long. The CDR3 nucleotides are TGTGCCAGCAGCAGACTCTCGAACACTGAAGCTTTCTTT. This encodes CASSRLSNTEAFF.

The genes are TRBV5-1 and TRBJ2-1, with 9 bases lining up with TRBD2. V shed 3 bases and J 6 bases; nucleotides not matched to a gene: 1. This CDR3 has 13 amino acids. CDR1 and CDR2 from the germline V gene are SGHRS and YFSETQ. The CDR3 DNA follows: TGCGCCAGCAGCTGGGGACTAGCCAATGAGCAGTTCTTC. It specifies CASSWGLANEQFF.

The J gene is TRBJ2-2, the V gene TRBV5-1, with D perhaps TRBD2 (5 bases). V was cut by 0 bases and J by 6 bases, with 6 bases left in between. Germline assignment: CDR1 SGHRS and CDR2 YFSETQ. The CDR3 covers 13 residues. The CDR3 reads CASSLDGAGELFF. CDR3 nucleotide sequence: TGCGCCAGCAGCTTGGACGGGGCCGGGGAGCTGTTTTTT. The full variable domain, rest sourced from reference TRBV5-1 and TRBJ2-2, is KAGVTQTPRYLIKTRGQQVTLSCSPISGHRSVSWYQQTPGQGLQFLFEYFSETQRNKGNFPGRFSGRQFSNSRSEMNVSTLELGDSALYLCASSLDGAGELFFGEGSRLTVL.

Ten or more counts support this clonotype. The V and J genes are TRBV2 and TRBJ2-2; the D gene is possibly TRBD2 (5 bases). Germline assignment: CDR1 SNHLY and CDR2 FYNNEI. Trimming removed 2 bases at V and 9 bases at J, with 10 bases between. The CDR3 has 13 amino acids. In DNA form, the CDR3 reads TGTGCCAGCAGTGAAAGCGGTTACCGGGAGCTGTTTTTT. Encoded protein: CASSESGYRELFF.

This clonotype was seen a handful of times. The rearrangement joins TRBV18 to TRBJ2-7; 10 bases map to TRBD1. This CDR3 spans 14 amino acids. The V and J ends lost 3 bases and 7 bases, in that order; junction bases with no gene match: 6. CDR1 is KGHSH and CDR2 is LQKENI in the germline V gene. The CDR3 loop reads CASSPRDRGIEQYF. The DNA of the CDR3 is TGTGCCAGCTCACCCCGGGACAGGGGAATAGAGCAGTACTTC.

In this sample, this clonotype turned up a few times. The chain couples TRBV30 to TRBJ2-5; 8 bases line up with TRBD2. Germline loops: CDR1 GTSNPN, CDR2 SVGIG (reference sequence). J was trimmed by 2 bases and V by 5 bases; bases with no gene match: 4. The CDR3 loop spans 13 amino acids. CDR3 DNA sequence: TGTGCCTGGGACGGGAGGGTACAAGAGACCCAGTACTTC. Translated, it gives CAWDGRVQETQYF.

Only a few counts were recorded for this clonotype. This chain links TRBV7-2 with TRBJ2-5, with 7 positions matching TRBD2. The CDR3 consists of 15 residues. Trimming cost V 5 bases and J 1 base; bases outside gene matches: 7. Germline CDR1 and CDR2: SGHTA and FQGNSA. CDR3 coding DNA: TGTGCCAGCAGCCGCCGGGGCGGGAGCCAAGAGACCCAGTACTTC. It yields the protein CASSRRGGSQETQYF.

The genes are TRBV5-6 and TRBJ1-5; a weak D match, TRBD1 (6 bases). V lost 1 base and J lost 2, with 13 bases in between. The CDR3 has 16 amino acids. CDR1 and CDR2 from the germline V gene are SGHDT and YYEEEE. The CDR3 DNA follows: TGTGCCAGCAGCTTGTTCGGGGGGCCCGGCAATCAGCCCCAGCATTTT. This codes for CASSLFGGPGNQPQHF.

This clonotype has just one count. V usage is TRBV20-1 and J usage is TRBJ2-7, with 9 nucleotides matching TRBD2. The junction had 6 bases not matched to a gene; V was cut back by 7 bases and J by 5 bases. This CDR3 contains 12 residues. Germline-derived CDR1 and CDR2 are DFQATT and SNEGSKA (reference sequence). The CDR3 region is CSVSSGINEQYF. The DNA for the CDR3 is TGCAGTGTCTCTAGCGGGATCAACGAGCAGTACTTC.